This entry concerns a single T cell receptor (beta chain). This receptor's antigen is unknown. No much larger clone is present one base from it, and per-base qualities are unavailable. Library preparation used RACE. TCRdb names NextSeq 500 as the instrument used. During library preparation, unique molecular identifiers were attached to individual cDNA molecules so that TCRs could be counted quantitatively and reproducibly. Per the original workflow: Samples had a median of about 96,000 TCRs, with a range from roughly 20,000 to 690,600. The Decombinator software suite was used to annotate V, J and CDR3 in the TCR reads. For PS versus PT1 abundance plots, all samples were subsampled to the same number of TCRs (28,000). Expanded TCRs were defined as absent before sensitization and observed at least eight times at the 2-week time point. Using fastp trimming at Q25 and MiXCR clonotype assembly, TCRdb reanalyzed the public sequencing data and kept in-frame beta chains. Entries are consolidated by CDR3 protein sequence, retaining the most common genes and DNA. TCRdb, not the authors, supplied the V and J calls. The sample table lists some 38,000 distinct CDR3 sequences, 9.5% of them with a count of one. The ten largest make up approximately 26% of the sample.

The sample is drawn from a study of human T cells and chemical hapten exposure (dated by TCRdb to the early 2020s). Context from the whole study: For sensitization, 2% DPC in acetone was applied to an approximately 2 cm by approximately 2 cm area of upper inner arm skin. Throughout the roughly 25-week study period, patients were also given weekly therapeutic DPC doses on the scalp. Patch tests used Finn chambers with 0.01% DPC on the upper back, scored after 6 days by International Contact Dermatitis Research Group standards. The mostly female patient cohort included alopecia areata with under or over 50% scalp involvement, alopecia totalis and alopecia universalis. The libraries were sequenced as a pool, and the TCR yield per sample differed mostly because of small variations in library volumes within the pool. Peripheral blood TCR repertoire changes were tracked in vivo in alopecia patients during primary and secondary sensitization to the hapten diphenylcyclopropenone (DPC). Blood was sampled from patients pre-sensitization (week 0) and at 2, 6 and about 24 weeks after DPC sensitization. Under 30 alopecia patients gave blood for TCR sequencing at one to four time points (pre-sensitization, 2, 6 and 24 weeks). For every blood RNA sample, sequencing covered both the TCR alpha and TCR beta chains.

The V end gives up 3 bases and the J end 3 bases, leaving 7 bases in the junction not matched to a gene. From its cysteine to its phenylalanine, the CDR3 spans 16 amino acids. Left in the record is the CDR3 DNA by itself, 48 bases read in frame from the first base. CDR1 and CDR2 were assigned from the germline V gene (reference sequence) as LGHDT and YNNKEL. The time point label corresponds to: patch test 3, about 24 weeks after DPC sensitization. This specimen's treatment or condition label, per the study, means: therapeutic diphenylcyclopropenone sensitization with weekly scalp DPC. Total RNA was extracted from unfractionated whole blood that had been collected in Tempus Blood RNA tubes. Blood at each patch-test visit was drawn before the patch test was applied. Eligible patients were aged 18 to 70, diagnosed with alopecia, deemed suitable for DPC therapy, and excluded if pregnant. Summary of the overall study and its limitations: Patch test score was positively correlated with the number of PT1 expanded TCRs, with significance at thresholds 8, 16 and 32 but not at 4. After repeated subsampling, the strength of the expansion versus patch-test correlation and the threshold at which it became significant changed. Expanded TCRs formed significantly more large CDR3 similarity clusters than pre-sensitization or healthy control sets, consistent with antigen-driven responses. The number of TCRs above 1 in 1000 frequency did not change with DPC sensitization; there was no evidence of global repertoire structure alterations. Because all patients had alopecia, a presumed autoimmune disease, the immune response of the patients might differ from that of healthy individuals.

The origin of this receptor is a man aged 45 to 65 with alopecia areata. Some clones in this sample may be carry-over from other donors' samples. The chain is made from TRBV3-1 and TRBJ2-5; TRBD2 matches 10 bases in the middle. The sequencing used whole blood, collected in connection with sensitization to the hapten diphenylcyclopropenone (DPC). The DNA is TGTGCCAGCAGCCACAATATAGCGGGAGGAGAAGAGACCCAGTACTTC. This gives the protein CASSHNIAGGEETQYF.